These 5 T cell receptor beta chains were all obtained from the same sample, sequenced in a study of stem cell transplantation in POMP-related autoinflammatory disease. The study, taken as a whole, reports: Fewer unique TRB V-J gene pairings were identified in patients with PRAID. PRAID patients trended toward lower TRB diversity and higher clonality in all analyzed T-cell subsets.

The assay was immunoSEQ multiplex PCR, and TCRdb's table has in-frame clones only and misses some. Of some 9,200 clones in the sample, roughly 90% were seen once. Which antigens these TCRs recognize remains unknown. Sequences were derived from CD8+ T cells from PBMCs, sampled before stem cell transplantation. The origin of the receptors is a human donor with POMP-related autoinflammation and immune dysregulation (PRAID).

This chain connects TRBV5-6 to TRBJ2-7; possibly TRBD1 for D (5 bases). CDR3 length equals 14 residues. Looked up from germline, CDR1 is SGHDT and CDR2 is YYEEEE. The V end lost 4 bases, the J end lost 2 bases, and 13 bases lay between the germline ends. The CDR3 loop reads CASSTGQNPYEQYF. The CDR3 nucleotides are TGTGCCAGCAGCACTGGACAAAACCCCTACGAGCAGTACTTC.

This clone appeared a few times. This chain links TRBV19 with TRBJ1-1, with D perhaps matching TRBD1 (5 bases). V was pared by 5 bases and J by 0 bases, with 10 bases between. CDR3 length: 14 amino acids. Per the germline V gene, CDR1 is LNHDA and CDR2 is SQIVND (reference sequence). CDR3 region: CASSQGRMNTEAFF. DNA for the CDR3: TGTGCCAGTAGTCAGGGACGCATGAACACTGAAGCTTTCTTT.

The chain carries TRBV4-1 and TRBJ1-4, with a weak D call TRBD1 (5 bases). The ends were cut back, 5 bases at V and 6 bases at J, with 13 bases in the middle. The CDR3 sequence is 14 residues long. Per the germline V gene, CDR1 is MGHRA and CDR2 is YSYEKL. In DNA, the CDR3 is TGCGCCAGCAGCTCCTTCGGAGGGGATGAAAAACTGTTTTTT. Translated: CASSSFGGDEKLFF.

This sequence joins TRBV7-9 and TRBJ2-7; TRBD2 matches at 8 bases. CDR1 is SEHNR and CDR2 is FQNEAQ in the germline V gene (reference sequence). Germline trimming cut 1 base from V and 0 bases from J; bases unmatched to any gene: 2. This CDR3 is built from 15 residues. The CDR3 protein is CASSLGSGASYEQYF. The CDR3 region has the DNA TGTGCCAGCAGCTTAGGTAGCGGGGCCTCCTACGAGCAGTACTTC.

The rearrangement joins TRBV6-5 to TRBJ2-3, with D tentatively TRBD1 or TRBD2 (5 bases each). Looked up from germline, CDR1 is MNHEY and CDR2 is SVGAGI. This CDR3 comprises 14 residues. With 2 bases removed from V and 4 bases from J, the gap between germline ends came to 10 bases. The CDR3 protein is CASSYGQGADTQYF. The CDR3 region has the DNA TGTGCCAGCAGTTACGGGCAGGGAGCAGATACGCAGTATTTT.